The 9 T cell receptor beta chains below all came from one sample that was sequenced in a study of tumor-infiltrating lymphocytes in primary liver carcinoma. Total RNA (around 0.45 ug) served as template for TCR beta cDNA synthesis primed by a constant-region primer. Generation of the TCR beta libraries relied on three nested multiplex PCR rounds using slightly modified ARM-PCR. It was with TRBV1-TRBV30 forward primers and a C-beta reverse primer that the first two PCR rounds were run, at about 9 cycles each. Each CDR3 protein is one row after TCRdb ran MiXCR on the multiplex PCR reads. The table includes a few hundred thousand distinct CDR3 sequences, 58% detected once. Unsorted whole blood supplied the blood RNA, and germline DNA was isolated too. The source material was peripheral blood. These TCRs come from a woman aged 25 to 45 with primary liver carcinoma and hepatitis B virus infection.

The V and J genes are TRBV6-1 and TRBJ1-5; D may be TRBD1 (6 bases). The CDR3 is made up of 15 amino acids. The germline V gene encodes CDR1 MNHNS and CDR2 SASEGT. V lost 6 bases to trimming and J lost 3 bases, with 15 bases between them. The CDR3 DNA follows: TGTGCCAGCAGCAGTTGGACAGCACCCAATCAGCCCCAGCATTTT. Translation gives CASSSWTAPNQPQHF.

About this clonotype itself: A junction end diverges from the germline sequence, so it may reflect a read error. This rearrangement joins TRBV11-3 to TRBJ2-1, with a tentative D call TRBD2 (5 bases). Germline V gives CDR1 SGHNT, CDR2 YENEEA. The CDR3 has 14 residues. The DNA of the CDR3 is TGTGTCAGCAGCCCGGGGTCCCCTGGCGATGAGCAGTTCTTC. It is translated as CVSSPGSPGDEQFF.

In regard to this clonotype: At one boundary the junction diverges from the germline segment, which might be a read error. CDR3 bases: TGCGCCAGCAGATATGACAGTGCCTACAATGAGCGGTTCTTC. It codes for CASRYDSAYNERFF. The chain couples TRBV5-1 to TRBJ2-1; the D gene is possibly TRBD1 (5 bases). Per germline, CDR1 SGHRS and CDR2 YFSETQ. The CDR3 loop spans 14 amino acids.

This clonotype appeared a single time. A much bigger clone sits one base away, suggesting this may be a read error. This chain joins TRBV29-1 and TRBJ2-3; the D gene is possibly TRBD2 (7 bases). Trimming cost V 3 bases and J 2 bases, with 15 bases left between them. The CDR3 has 15 amino acids. Germline V CDR1 and CDR2: SQVTM, ANQGSEA. CDR3 nucleotides: TGCAGCGTTGATATCCGGGGGGCAGCCACAGATACGCAGTATTTT. Protein sequence: CSVDIRGAATDTQYF.

Of note for this clonotype: This could be a read error, since a much larger clone is one nucleotide away. No conserved phenylalanine or tryptophan ends this CDR3, so it is likely a read error. The V and J genes are TRBV12-3 or TRBV12-4 and TRBJ2-1; D not certain. There are 11 residues in the CDR3. Trimming took 2 bases from V and 8 from J, leaving 4 bases between them. Here the CDR3 reads CASSLTYEQFL. The CDR3 DNA follows: TGTGCCAGCAGTTTAACTTATGAGCAGTTCCTC.

In the case of this clonotype: This may come from a read error, since a much larger clone is one base off. The chain is built from TRBV12-3 or TRBV12-4 and TRBJ2-5, with a possible D match to TRBD2 (6 bases). This CDR3 contains 14 residues. The CDR3 region is CASSISGPRETRYF. The CDR3 nucleotides read TGTGCCAGCAGCATTAGCGGCCCAAGGGAGACCCGGTACTTC.

Concerning this clonotype: This could be a read error, since a much larger clone is one nucleotide away. CDR3: CSVETNGVTDTQYF. Here the CDR3 DNA reads TGCAGCGTTGAGACTAACGGGGTCACAGATACGCAGTATTTT. This sequence joins TRBV29-1 and TRBJ2-3; maybe TRBD2 (5 bases). V lost 3 bases to trimming and J lost 2 bases, with 12 bases between them. The CDR3 has 14 amino acids. The germline V gene encodes CDR1 SQVTM and CDR2 ANQGSEA.

With regard to this clonotype: An end of the junction does not agree with germline; a read error may underlie this. This sequence joins TRBV14 and TRBJ2-3, with no clear D. This CDR3 region has 15 residues. The germline V gene encodes CDR1 SGHDN and CDR2 FVKESK. CDR3 sequence reads: CASSPRHGTTDTRYF. CDR3 DNA: TGTGCCAGCAGCCCGCGTCACGGAACCACAGATACGCGGTATTTT.

V gene TRBV6-1 combines with J gene TRBJ2-2; TRBD2 agrees at 10 bases. V trimming: 1 base; J trimming: 5 bases; junction bases outside the gene matches: 10. The CDR3 sequence is 18 residues long. CDR1 and CDR2 from the germline V gene are MNHNS and SASEGT. In nucleotides, the CDR3 is TGTGCCAGCAGTGAAGTGAAGGCTAGCGGGGGTTTAACCGGGGAGCTGTTTTTT. This codes for CASSEVKASGGLTGELFF.